The T cell receptor (beta chain) described here comes from a study of T cell changes during pregnancy in multiple sclerosis (dated by TCRdb to between 2018 and 2021). Regarding the research as a whole: The study looked at changes in the T cell repertoire across pregnancy in women with multiple sclerosis.

The CDR1 and CDR2 encoded by the germline V gene (reference sequence) are LNHDA and SQIVND. The germline V and J ends show losses of 5 bases and 4 bases respectively, and no gene match explains 5 bases of the junction. Spanning cysteine to phenylalanine, the CDR3 consists of 14 amino acids. Only CDR3 DNA remains: 42 bases, in frame from the first base. A remark on this clone: Its cognate antigen has yet to be identified. It has no much larger one-base neighbor in the sample; base qualities were not kept.

The library was built by means of the immunoSEQ multiplex PCR assay. TCRdb's version of the immuneACCESS table is confined to in-frame rearrangements and falls short of the full clone set. An unresolved V gene accounts for under half of the shortfall where checked; the remainder is of unknown origin. The sample table shows 55,000 to 75,000 clones, and about 94% are seen once. More than 3% of the sample is held by the ten biggest clonotypes. The source material was CD8+ T cells from peripheral blood mononuclear cells, sampled in the second trimester of pregnancy. The clonotype comes from a female donor with multiple sclerosis, enrolled in a pregnancy study. This chain is built from TRBV19 and TRBJ1-1, with TRBD1 identical over 9 junction bases. The CDR3 protein: CASSFGTGLTEAFF. The DNA sequence is TGTGCCAGTAGTTTTGGGACAGGGCTCACTGAAGCTTTCTTT.